This T cell receptor (beta chain) was sequenced for a study of T-cell memory formation after mild COVID-19. TCRdb re-derived calls from the 5' RACE reads in MiXCR, one entry per CDR3 protein. This sample yields about 320,000 distinct CDR3 sequences, of which approximately 14% are seen a single time; roughly 21% belongs to the top ten. This CDR3 comprises 15 residues. Trimming shortened V by 1 base and J by 5 bases, and 11 bases separated the two germline ends. Germline V gives CDR1 SGHTA, CDR2 FQGNSA. The TCR sequence derives from a man between 18 and 29 years old who had mild COVID-19 (a few samples of this study predate the infection). Cell type and time point are not known. J is TRBJ2-2 and V is TRBV7-2; D uncertain. The sequenced sample consisted of PBMCs or a T cell subset sorted from them (not recorded which). The CDR3 protein is CASSLVATPTGELFF. CDR3 bases: TGTGCCAGCAGCTTAGTTGCGACACCGACCGGGGAGCTGTTTTTT.